This T cell receptor (beta chain) derives from a study of OX40 agonist ivuxolimab in advanced cancers. Across the whole study: Enrolled patients in dose escalation had cancers that were hepatocellular carcinoma, melanoma, renal cell or head and neck cancer. Aged roughly 23 to 90 with a mean of roughly 65 years, they were about 78% male. Whole-study results and caveats: At doses 0.1 to 3.0 mg/kg, CD4+ and CD8+ clones expanded. Some patients who did not respond also had low normalized T-cell clonal expansion.

CDR1 is SGHVS, CDR2 FQNEAQ, per germline. The junction had 6 bases not matched to a gene; V was cut back by 4 bases and J by 2 bases. This CDR3 comprises 17 residues. The assay was immunoSEQ multiplex PCR, and TCRdb's table has in-frame clones only and misses some. Here the sample spans about 58,000 clones, around 84% being singletons. Worth noting for this clone: Antigen specificity is unknown.

The receptor's source is an adult with an advanced solid tumor such as melanoma, head and neck, liver or kidney cancer. Sample: CD4+ or CD8+ T cells sorted from blood, taken in a trial of the OX40 agonist ivuxolimab. V usage is TRBV7-8 and J usage is TRBJ2-3, with 13 nucleotides matching TRBD2. The CDR3 protein is CASSSLGLAGITDTQYF. CDR3 coding DNA: TGTGCCAGCAGCTCGCTGGGACTAGCGGGGATCACAGATACGCAGTATTTT.